A selection of T cell receptor beta chains follows, all from one sample in a study of radiotherapy plus CTLA-4 blockade in lung cancer. The method was immunoSEQ multiplex PCR; TCRdb's version includes in-frame clones alone and lacks a portion of them. This sample has under 65,000 clones, with roughly 80% found just once. Sequencing was performed on peripheral blood, taken from a patient treated with radiotherapy plus ipilimumab. The receptors come from a human donor with non-small cell lung cancer who had a complete response to radiotherapy plus ipilimumab. Each CDR3 is given with its conserved first and last residue. A D gene is named only where the DNA matches it firmly. Size is omitted from some rows. Given values are once, few, many or a class for expanded clones.

cdr3_length j_call clone_size d_call v_call cdr3_aa cdr3_nt
14 TRBJ1-1 - - TRBV5-1 CASSPNYRETEAFF TGCGCCAGCAGCCCTAACTACAGGGAGACTGAAGCTTTCTTT
14 TRBJ1-4 once TRBD1 TRBV5-1 CASSTRGQGEKLFF TGCGCCAGCAGTACAAGGGGGCAGGGTGAAAAACTGTTTTTT
17 TRBJ1-6 - - TRBV5-5 CASSEGRGSSYNSPLHF TGTGCCAGCAGCGAGGGCCGGGGGAGCTCCTATAATTCACCCCTCCACTTT
14 TRBJ1-1 - TRBD1 TRBV25-1 CASSNPDRRAEAFF TGTGCCAGCAGTAACCCGGACAGGCGCGCTGAAGCTTTCTTT
17 TRBJ1-2 - - TRBV5-1 CASSLPRDRTTNYGYTF TGCGCCAGCAGCCTACCAAGAGACAGAACGACTAACTATGGCTACACCTTC
12 TRBJ1-2 - - TRBV10-3 CAIRGSSGGYTF TGTGCCATCAGAGGTTCCTCAGGAGGCTACACCTTC
16 TRBJ1-2 few TRBD1 TRBV19 CASSLPGWGQGHGYTF TGTGCCAGTAGTCTCCCAGGTTGGGGACAGGGACATGGCTACACCTTC
16 TRBJ2-1 - TRBD2 TRBV7-9 CASSRGLAGVSNEQFF TGTGCCAGCAGCAGAGGACTAGCGGGAGTGTCCAATGAGCAGTTCTTC
15 TRBJ1-6 - TRBD1 TRBV6-4 CASRDTDRGNSPLHF TGTGCCAGCAGGGATACGGACAGGGGGAACTCACCCCTCCACTTT
14 TRBJ2-5 - TRBD2 TRBV7-9 CASSLVLATATQYF TGTGCCAGCAGCTTAGTACTAGCGACAGCGACCCAGTACTTC